The clone carrying this TCR beta chain occurred a few times. The sample is drawn from a study of blood T cell repertoires in COVID-19. Turning to the study itself: Acute-phase and convalescent COVID-19 samples originated in the United States, Italy and Spain. PBMCs, B-cell-depleted T cells, or T cells provided the cDNA or gDNA that made up the material.

Seattle participants joined during active infection and were tracked over time. The authors' processing: Amplification from reference gene primers served as the basis for estimated nucleated cell counts. Produced via immunoSEQ multiplex PCR; TCRdb's table is partial and in-frame only. V, J and clone size were drawn from that table, and D and trimming were deduced from the DNA. The sample has about 220,000 clones; about 82% are singletons. This sequence originates from a woman in her sixties or seventies with COVID-19, enrolled during active disease. Sequenced material: peripheral blood.

The DNA for the CDR3 is TGTGCCACCAGCAGATACAGGGGGCCGAGTTATGGCTACACCTTC. It codes for CATSRYRGPSYGYTF. The gene calls are TRBV15 and TRBJ1-2, with 9 bases lining up with TRBD1. From germline, CDR1 is LNHNV and CDR2 YYDKDF (reference sequence). The junction had 6 bases not matched to a gene; V was cut back by 2 bases and J by 5 bases. The CDR3 is 15 residues long.